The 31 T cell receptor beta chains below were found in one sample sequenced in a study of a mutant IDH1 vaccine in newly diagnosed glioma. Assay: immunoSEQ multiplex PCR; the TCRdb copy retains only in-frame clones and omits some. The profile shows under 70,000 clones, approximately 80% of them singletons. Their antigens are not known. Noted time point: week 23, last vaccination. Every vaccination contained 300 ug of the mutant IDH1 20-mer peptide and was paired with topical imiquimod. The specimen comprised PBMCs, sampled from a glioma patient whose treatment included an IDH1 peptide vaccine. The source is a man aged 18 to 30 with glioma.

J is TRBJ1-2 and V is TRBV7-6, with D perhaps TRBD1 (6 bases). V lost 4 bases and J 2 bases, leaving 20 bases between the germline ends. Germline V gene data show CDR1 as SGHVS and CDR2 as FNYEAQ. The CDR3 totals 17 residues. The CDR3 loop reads CASSSGWRGEQNYGYTF. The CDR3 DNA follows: TGTGCCAGCAGCTCAGGGTGGAGGGGGGAACAAAACTATGGCTACACCTTC.

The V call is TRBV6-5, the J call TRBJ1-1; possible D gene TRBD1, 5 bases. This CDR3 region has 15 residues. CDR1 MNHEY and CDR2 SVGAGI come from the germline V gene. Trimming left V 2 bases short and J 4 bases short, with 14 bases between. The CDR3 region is CASSYGPGMGTEAFF. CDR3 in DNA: TGTGCCAGCAGTTACGGTCCAGGGATGGGCACTGAAGCTTTCTTT.

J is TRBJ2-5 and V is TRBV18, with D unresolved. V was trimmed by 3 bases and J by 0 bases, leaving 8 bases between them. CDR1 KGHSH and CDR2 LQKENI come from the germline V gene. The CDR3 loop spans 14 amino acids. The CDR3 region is CASSPRPNQETQYF. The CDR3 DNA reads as TGTGCCAGCTCACCTCGTCCGAACCAAGAGACCCAGTACTTC. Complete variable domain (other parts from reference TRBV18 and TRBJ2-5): NAGVMQNPRHLVRRRGQEARLRCSPMKGHSHVYWYRQLPEEGLKFMVYLQKENIIDESGMPKERFSAEFPKEGPSILRIQQVVRGDSAAYFCASSPRPNQETQYFGPGTRLLVL.

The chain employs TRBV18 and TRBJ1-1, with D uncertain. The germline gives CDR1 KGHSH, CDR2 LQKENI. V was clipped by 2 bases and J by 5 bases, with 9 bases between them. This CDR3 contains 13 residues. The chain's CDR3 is CASSPRGLTEAFF. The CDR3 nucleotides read TGTGCCAGCTCACCAAGAGGGCTAACTGAAGCTTTCTTT. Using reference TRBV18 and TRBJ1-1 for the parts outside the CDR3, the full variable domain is NAGVMQNPRHLVRRRGQEARLRCSPMKGHSHVYWYRQLPEEGLKFMVYLQKENIIDESGMPKERFSAEFPKEGPSILRIQQVVRGDSAAYFCASSPRGLTEAFFGQGTRLTVV.

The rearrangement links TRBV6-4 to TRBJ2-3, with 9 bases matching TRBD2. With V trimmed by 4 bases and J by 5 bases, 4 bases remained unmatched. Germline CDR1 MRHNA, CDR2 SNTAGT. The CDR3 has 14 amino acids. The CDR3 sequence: CASSGSGGGDTQYF. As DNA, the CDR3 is TGTGCCAGCAGTGGTAGCGGGGGAGGAGATACGCAGTATTTT.

CDR3 sequence: CAWSPGGGGTDTQYF. In DNA form, the CDR3 reads TGTGCCTGGAGTCCTGGAGGGGGCGGCACAGATACGCAGTATTTT. The genes are TRBV30 and TRBJ2-3; maybe TRBD1 (7 bases). Germline V gene lookup returns CDR1 GTSNPN and CDR2 SVGIG (reference sequence). The CDR3 spans 15 residues. Between the trimmed V and J ends, which lost 2 bases and 1 base, there was a span of 13 bases.

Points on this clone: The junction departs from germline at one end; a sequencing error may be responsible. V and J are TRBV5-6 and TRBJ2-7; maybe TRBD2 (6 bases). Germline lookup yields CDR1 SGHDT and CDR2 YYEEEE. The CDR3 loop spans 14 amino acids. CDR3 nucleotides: TGTGCCAGCAGCTTGCTCCTAGCGTCCTCCGAGCAGTACTTC. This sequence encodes CASSLLLASSEQYF. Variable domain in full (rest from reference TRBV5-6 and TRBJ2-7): DAGVTQSPTHLIKTRGQQVTLRCSPKSGHDTVSWYQQALGQGPQFIFQYYEEEERQRGNFPDRFSGHQFPNYSSELNVNALLLGDSALYLCASSLLLASSEQYFGPGTRLTVT.

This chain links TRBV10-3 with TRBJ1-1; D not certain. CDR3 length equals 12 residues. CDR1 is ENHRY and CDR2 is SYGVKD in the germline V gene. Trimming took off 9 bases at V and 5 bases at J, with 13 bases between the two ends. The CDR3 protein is CAISHGGTEAFF. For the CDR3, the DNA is TGTGCCATATCCCATGGTGGGACTGAAGCTTTCTTT.

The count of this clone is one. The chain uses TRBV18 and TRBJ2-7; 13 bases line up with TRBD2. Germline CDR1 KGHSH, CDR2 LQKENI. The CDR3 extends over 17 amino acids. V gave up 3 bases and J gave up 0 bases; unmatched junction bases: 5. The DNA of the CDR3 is TGTGCCAGCTCACCCCCGGGACTAGCGGGGCTCTCCTACGAGCAGTACTTC. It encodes CASSPPGLAGLSYEQYF.

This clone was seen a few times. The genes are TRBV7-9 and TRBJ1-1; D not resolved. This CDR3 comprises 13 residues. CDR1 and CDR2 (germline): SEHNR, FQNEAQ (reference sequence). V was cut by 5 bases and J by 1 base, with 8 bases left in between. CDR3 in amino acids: CASSRATNTEAFF. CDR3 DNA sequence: TGTGCCAGCAGCCGAGCTACGAACACTGAAGCTTTCTTT.

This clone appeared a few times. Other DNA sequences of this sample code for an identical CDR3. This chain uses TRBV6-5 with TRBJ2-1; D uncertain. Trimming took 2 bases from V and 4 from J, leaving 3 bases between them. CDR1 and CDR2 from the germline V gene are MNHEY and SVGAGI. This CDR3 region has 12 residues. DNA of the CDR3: TGTGCCAGCAGTTACGGTTACAATGAGCAGTTCTTC. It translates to CASSYGYNEQFF.

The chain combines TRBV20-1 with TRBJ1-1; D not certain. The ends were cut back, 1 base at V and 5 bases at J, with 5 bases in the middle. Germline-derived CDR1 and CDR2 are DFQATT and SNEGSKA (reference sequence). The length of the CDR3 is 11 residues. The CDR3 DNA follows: TGCAGTGCTAGAGCGGCAACTGAAGCTTTCTTT. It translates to CSARAATEAFF.

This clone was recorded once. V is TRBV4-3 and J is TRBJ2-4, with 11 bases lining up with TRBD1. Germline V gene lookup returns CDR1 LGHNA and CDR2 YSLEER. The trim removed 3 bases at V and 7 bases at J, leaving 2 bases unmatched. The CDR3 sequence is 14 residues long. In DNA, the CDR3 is TGCGCCAGCAGCCATGGGACAGGGGGGAACATTCAGTACTTC. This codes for CASSHGTGGNIQYF.

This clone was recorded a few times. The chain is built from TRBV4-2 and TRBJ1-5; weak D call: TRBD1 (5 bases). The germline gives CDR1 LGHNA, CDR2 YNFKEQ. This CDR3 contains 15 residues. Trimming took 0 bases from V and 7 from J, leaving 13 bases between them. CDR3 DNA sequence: TGTGCCAGCAGCCAAGATTTATTCGGGGGGCAGCCCCAGCATTTT. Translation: CASSQDLFGGQPQHF.

The CDR3 is CASSPRTGDSYNSPLHF. CDR3 in DNA: TGCGCCAGCAGCCCTCGGACAGGGGACTCCTATAATTCACCCCTCCACTTT. The J gene is TRBJ1-6, the V gene TRBV5-1; 9 nucleotides align to TRBD1. Trimming removed 4 bases from V and 0 bases from J; junction bases left unmatched: 5. CDR1 SGHRS and CDR2 YFSETQ come from the germline V gene. The CDR3 is made up of 17 amino acids.

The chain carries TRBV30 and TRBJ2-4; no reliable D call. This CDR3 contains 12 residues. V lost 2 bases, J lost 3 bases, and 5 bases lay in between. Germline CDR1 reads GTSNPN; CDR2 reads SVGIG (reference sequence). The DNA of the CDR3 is TGTGCCTGGAGTACCGGCAAAAACATTCAGTACTTC. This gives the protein CAWSTGKNIQYF.

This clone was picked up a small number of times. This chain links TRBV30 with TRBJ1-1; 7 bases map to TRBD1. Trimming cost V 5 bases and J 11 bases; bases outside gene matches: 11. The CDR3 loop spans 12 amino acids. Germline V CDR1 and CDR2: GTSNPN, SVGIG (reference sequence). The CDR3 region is CAWDRAGPTAFF. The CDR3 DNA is TGTGCCTGGGACAGGGCCGGCCCCACGGCTTTCTTT.

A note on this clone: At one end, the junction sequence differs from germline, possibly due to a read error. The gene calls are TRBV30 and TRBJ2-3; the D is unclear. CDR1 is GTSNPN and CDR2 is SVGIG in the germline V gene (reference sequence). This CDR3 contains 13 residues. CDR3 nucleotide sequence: TGTGCCTGGAGTGTAGGTCCATATACCGGGCTCGATTTT. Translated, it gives CAWSVGPYTGLDF.

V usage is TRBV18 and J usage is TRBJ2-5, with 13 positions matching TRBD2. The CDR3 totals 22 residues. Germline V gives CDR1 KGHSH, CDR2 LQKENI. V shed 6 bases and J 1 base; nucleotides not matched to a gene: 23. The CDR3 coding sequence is TGTGCCAGCTCTTCAAGAGGGGGACTAGCGGGAACCCTGAGGCTACTCCAAGAGACCCAGTACTTC. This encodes CASSSRGGLAGTLRLLQETQYF.

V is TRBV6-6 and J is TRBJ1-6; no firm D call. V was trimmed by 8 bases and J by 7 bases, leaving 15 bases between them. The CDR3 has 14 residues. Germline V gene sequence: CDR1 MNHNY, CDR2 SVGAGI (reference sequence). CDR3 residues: CASRDGRSNSPLHF. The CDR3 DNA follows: TGTGCCAGCCGTGATGGGCGGTCCAATTCACCCCTCCACTTT.

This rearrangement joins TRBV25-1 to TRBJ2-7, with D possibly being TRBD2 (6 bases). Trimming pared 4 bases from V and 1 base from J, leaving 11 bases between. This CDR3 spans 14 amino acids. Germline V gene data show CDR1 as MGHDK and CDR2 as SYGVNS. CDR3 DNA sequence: TGTGCCAGCAGTGGGTGGAGGGATTCCTACGAGCAGTACTTC. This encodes CASSGWRDSYEQYF.

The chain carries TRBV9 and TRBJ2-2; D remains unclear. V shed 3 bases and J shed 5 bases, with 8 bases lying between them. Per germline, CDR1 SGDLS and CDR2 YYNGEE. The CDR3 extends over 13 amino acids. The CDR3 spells CASSGLTTGELFF. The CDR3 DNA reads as TGTGCCAGCAGCGGCCTGACTACCGGGGAGCTGTTTTTT.

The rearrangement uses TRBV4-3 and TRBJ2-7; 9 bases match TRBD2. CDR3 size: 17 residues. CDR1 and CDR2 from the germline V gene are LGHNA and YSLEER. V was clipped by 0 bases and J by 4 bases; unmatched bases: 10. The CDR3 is CASSQDRASGISYEQYF. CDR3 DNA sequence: TGCGCCAGCAGCCAAGATCGTGCTAGCGGGATCTCTTACGAGCAGTACTTC.

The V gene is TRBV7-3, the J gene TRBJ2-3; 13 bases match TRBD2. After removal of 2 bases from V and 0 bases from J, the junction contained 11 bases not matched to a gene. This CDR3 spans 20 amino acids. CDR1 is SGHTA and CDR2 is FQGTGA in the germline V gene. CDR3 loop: CASSLFSRTSGSLSTDTQYF. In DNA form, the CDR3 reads TGTGCCAGCAGCTTATTCTCGCGGACTAGCGGGAGCTTGAGCACAGATACGCAGTATTTT.

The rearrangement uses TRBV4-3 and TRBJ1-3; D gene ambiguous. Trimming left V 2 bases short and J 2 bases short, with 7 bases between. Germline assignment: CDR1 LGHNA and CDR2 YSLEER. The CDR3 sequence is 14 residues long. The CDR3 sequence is CASSQNLAGNTIYF. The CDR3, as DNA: TGCGCCAGCAGCCAAAATTTAGCTGGAAACACCATATATTTT.

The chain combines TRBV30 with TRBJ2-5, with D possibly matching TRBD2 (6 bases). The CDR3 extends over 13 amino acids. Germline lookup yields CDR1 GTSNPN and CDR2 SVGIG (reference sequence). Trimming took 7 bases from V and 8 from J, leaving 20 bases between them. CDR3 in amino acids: CAYRRAGFGTQYF. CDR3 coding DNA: TGTGCCTACCGGAGGGCGGGGTTCGGAACCCAGTACTTC.

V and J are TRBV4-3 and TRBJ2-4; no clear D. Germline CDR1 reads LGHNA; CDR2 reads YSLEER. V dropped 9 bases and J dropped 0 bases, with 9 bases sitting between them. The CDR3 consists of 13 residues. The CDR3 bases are TGCGCCAGTAACCGTCTAGCCAAAAACATTCAGTACTTC. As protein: CASNRLAKNIQYF.

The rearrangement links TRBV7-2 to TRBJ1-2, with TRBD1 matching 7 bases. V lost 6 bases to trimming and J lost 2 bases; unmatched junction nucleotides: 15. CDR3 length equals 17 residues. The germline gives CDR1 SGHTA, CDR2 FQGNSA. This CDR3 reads CASRGVTGPQDNYGYTF. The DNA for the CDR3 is TGTGCCAGCAGGGGGGTGACAGGGCCGCAAGACAACTATGGCTACACCTTC.

CDR3 DNA sequence: TGTGCCAGCTCACCACCGTGGACAGATACGCAGTATTTT. Amino acid sequence: CASSPPWTDTQYF. This chain links TRBV18 with TRBJ2-3, with D unclear. Germline CDR1 reads KGHSH; CDR2 reads LQKENI. This CDR3 contains 13 residues. V was cut by 0 bases and J by 3 bases, with 4 bases left in between.

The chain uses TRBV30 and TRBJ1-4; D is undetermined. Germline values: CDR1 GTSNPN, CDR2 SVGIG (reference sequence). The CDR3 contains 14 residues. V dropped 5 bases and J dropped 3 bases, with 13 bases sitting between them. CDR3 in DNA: TGTGCCTGGGCAATTGGCCACCCTAATGAAAAACTGTTTTTT. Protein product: CAWAIGHPNEKLFF.

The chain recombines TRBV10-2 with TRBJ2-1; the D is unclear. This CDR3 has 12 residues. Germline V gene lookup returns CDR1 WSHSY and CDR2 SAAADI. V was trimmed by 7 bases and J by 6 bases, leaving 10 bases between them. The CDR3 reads CASTLDLNEQFF. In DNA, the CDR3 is TGCGCCAGCACCCTTGACCTCAATGAGCAGTTCTTC.